What follows are 23 T cell receptor beta chains derived from one specimen sequenced in a study of T-cell reconstitution after alpha-beta-depleted transplantation in children. Unique molecular identifiers featured in how the TCRbeta library was prepared. TCRdb itself ran the PCR reads through MiXCR, one entry per CDR3 protein. This table holds approximately 390,000 distinct CDR3 sequences, about 11% found once. The sample here was PBMCs from the stem cell graft donor, taken from the stem cell graft. These receptors were taken from a human donor who donated a stem cell graft to a child with acute myeloid leukemia.

The chain is built from TRBV5-4 and TRBJ2-7; D perhaps matches TRBD1 (5 bases). The CDR3 consists of 14 residues. Germline loops: CDR1 SGHNT, CDR2 YYREEE (reference sequence). The V end lost 0 bases, the J end lost 3 bases, and 10 bases lay between the germline ends. CDR3 coding DNA: TGTGCCAGCAGCTTGGGATCAGACAGCTACGAGCAGTACTTC. This encodes CASSLGSDSYEQYF.

The chain carries TRBV2 and TRBJ1-5; 11 nucleotides match TRBD1. V was pared by 7 bases and J by 5 bases, with 7 bases of the junction left unmatched. The CDR3 spans 15 residues. The V gene's germline CDR1 is SNHLY and CDR2 FYNNEI. The DNA of the CDR3 is TGTGCCAGCAAGGTGGGACAGGGGGTCTATCAGCCCCAGCATTTT. This gives the protein CASKVGQGVYQPQHF.

V is TRBV7-2 and J is TRBJ2-4; TRBD2 is a possible D gene (5 bases). The CDR3 length is 16 residues. The ends were cut back, 1 base at V and 0 bases at J, with 10 bases in the middle. Germline V CDR1 and CDR2: SGHTA, FQGNSA. CDR3 in amino acids: CASSLVPSGAKNIQYF. CDR3 nucleotide sequence: TGTGCCAGCAGCTTAGTTCCCAGCGGAGCCAAAAACATTCAGTACTTC.

The sample holds many counts of this clonotype. This chain joins TRBV5-1 and TRBJ1-6; 7 bases match TRBD1. CDR1 SGHRS and CDR2 YFSETQ come from the germline V gene. V shed 0 bases, J shed 6 bases, and the junction held 15 bases outside the gene matches. The CDR3 length is 19 residues. DNA of the CDR3: TGCGCCAGCAGCTTGGCTCGGGACAGCCCGCTTCGGGGTAATTCACCCCTCCACTTT. This codes for CASSLARDSPLRGNSPLHF.

In this sample, this clonotype turned up many times. The chain recombines TRBV29-1 with TRBJ1-3; the match to TRBD1 covers 7 bases. J gave up 0 bases and V 7 bases, and 9 bases lay outside the gene matches. Germline CDR1 reads SQVTM; CDR2 reads ANQGSEA. This CDR3 has 15 residues. The CDR3 region has the DNA TGCAGCGGAACGACAGGGAGTAACTCTGGAAACACCATATATTTT. Translated: CSGTTGSNSGNTIYF.

The gene calls are TRBV28 and TRBJ2-5; 7 nucleotides align to TRBD1. The CDR3 sequence is 15 residues long. Germline trimming cut 6 bases from V and 5 bases from J; bases unmatched to any gene: 12. Germline CDR1 MDHEN, CDR2 SYDVKM. CDR3 amino acids: CASRTPGQKWETQYF. CDR3 coding DNA: TGTGCCAGCAGGACACCGGGACAGAAGTGGGAGACCCAGTACTTC.

V and J are TRBV7-3 and TRBJ1-6; 7 bases map to TRBD1. Germline CDR1 SGHTA, CDR2 FQGTGA. The CDR3 runs to 13 residues. The V segment lost 5 bases and the J segment 14 bases; nucleotides outside the gene matches: 9. The CDR3 DNA reads as TGTGCCAGCAGCCTCGGACAGGCGGGGGCCCTCCACTTT. Encoded protein: CASSLGQAGALHF.

For the CDR3, the DNA is TGTGCCAGCAGTTTGTTAGGAGGGGGGTATAGCAATCAGCCCCAGCATTTT. It encodes CASSLLGGGYSNQPQHF. This sequence joins TRBV12-3 or TRBV12-4 and TRBJ1-5; D possibly corresponds to TRBD1 (6 bases). The CDR3 extends over 17 amino acids. Trimming cost V 3 bases and J 0 bases, with 15 bases left between them.

This clonotype appeared a few times. The CDR3, as DNA: TGTGCCAGCAGTTTCGGGAGCTATCAGCCCCAGCATTTT. It specifies CASSFGSYQPQHF. The chain recombines TRBV12-3 or TRBV12-4 with TRBJ1-5; D is uncertain. The CDR3 sequence is 13 residues long. V was shortened by 3 bases and J by 5 bases, with 8 bases between the two germline ends.

This clonotype was observed at least ten times. The chain uses TRBV20-1 and TRBJ2-3; possible D gene TRBD2, 5 bases. The CDR3 has 18 residues. Germline CDR1 DFQATT, CDR2 SNEGSKA (reference sequence). Deletions cut 3 bases from V and 4 bases from J, with 26 bases between. In DNA, the CDR3 is TGCAGTGCTAGGGCCCTCCCCCTACTAGGCATAGCTGCAGATACGCAGTATTTT. This sequence encodes CSARALPLLGIAADTQYF.

This clonotype has ten or more counts. The chain is built from TRBV3-1 and TRBJ2-3; D is ambiguous. Looked up from germline, CDR1 is LGHDT and CDR2 is YNNKEL (reference sequence). The CDR3 is made up of 15 amino acids. The germline V and J ends were trimmed by 0 bases and 2 bases, with 9 bases remaining between them. The CDR3 protein is CASSQELAFTDTQYF. DNA of the CDR3: TGTGCCAGCAGCCAAGAGCTGGCGTTCACAGATACGCAGTATTTT.

This chain connects TRBV12-3 or TRBV12-4 to TRBJ1-4, with a tentative D call TRBD1 (5 bases). The CDR3 has 14 amino acids. Trimming took off 6 bases at V and 5 bases at J, with 13 bases between the two ends. CDR3 DNA: TGTGCCAGCAGATCCCAGGGAGGCAATGAAAAACTGTTTTTT. Amino acids: CASRSQGGNEKLFF.

This clonotype appeared a few times. The chain uses TRBV19 and TRBJ1-5; 7 bases match TRBD1. From germline, CDR1 is LNHDA and CDR2 SQIVND (reference sequence). This CDR3 comprises 17 residues. V trimming: 4 bases; J trimming: 0 bases; junction bases outside the gene matches: 9. As DNA, the CDR3 is TGTGCCAGTAGTAGGGACAGAAAAAGTAATAGCAATCAGCCCCAGCATTTT. Amino acid sequence: CASSRDRKSNSNQPQHF.

This clonotype showed up many times. V is TRBV29-1 and J is TRBJ2-7, with D possibly being TRBD1 or TRBD2 (6 bases each). Between the trimmed V and J ends, which lost 4 bases and 2 bases, there was a span of 18 bases. CDR1 and CDR2 from the germline V gene are SQVTM and ANQGSEA. The CDR3 consists of 15 residues. CDR3 protein: CSVVGGGGVTYEQYF. CDR3 DNA sequence: TGCAGCGTTGTAGGGGGAGGCGGCGTTACCTACGAGCAGTACTTC.

This clonotype occurred a few times. V and J are TRBV27 and TRBJ2-5; D perhaps matches TRBD1 (6 bases). Trimming left V 4 bases short and J 4 bases short, with 13 bases between. This CDR3 is 14 amino acids long. Germline V gives CDR1 MNHEY, CDR2 SMNVEV (reference sequence). The CDR3 is CASSSPGVPETQYF. The CDR3 DNA follows: TGTGCCAGCAGTTCTCCAGGGGTCCCAGAGACCCAGTACTTC.

The rearrangement links TRBV6-5 to TRBJ2-1, with 11 bases aligning to TRBD2. CDR3 length: 17 residues. Trimming took 0 bases from V and 3 from J; bases not matched to a gene: 4. CDR1 and CDR2 (germline): MNHEY, SVGAGI. For the CDR3, the DNA is TGTGCCAGCAGTTACTCCTCTCTAGCGGGGGGCTACAATGAGCAGTTCTTC. This translates into CASSYSSLAGGYNEQFF.

This chain joins TRBV7-2 and TRBJ2-4; 7 nucleotides align to TRBD1. V dropped 1 base and J dropped 4; count of bases not matched to a gene: 7. Germline CDR1 and CDR2: SGHTA and FQGNSA. CDR3 length equals 16 residues. CDR3 DNA: TGTGCCAGCAGCTTAGTGTCCGACAGGGAAAAAAACATTCAGTACTTC. This sequence encodes CASSLVSDREKNIQYF.

In its sample, this clonotype was seen many times. The chain has TRBV12-3 or TRBV12-4 and TRBJ1-5; 7 bases agree with TRBD1. This CDR3 has 15 amino acids. Germline trimming cut 5 bases from V and 4 bases from J; bases unmatched to any gene: 8. CDR3 region: CASSPYRGWNQPQHF. The CDR3 DNA follows: TGTGCCAGCAGTCCGTACAGGGGCTGGAATCAGCCCCAGCATTTT.

This clonotype was seen more than once but under ten times. V gene TRBV3-1 combines with J gene TRBJ2-6, with no clear D. The CDR3 consists of 15 residues. Germline V gene data show CDR1 as LGHDT and CDR2 as YNNKEL (reference sequence). Trimming stripped 4 bases from V and 0 bases from J, with 7 bases between. The CDR3 DNA is TGTGCCAGCAGCCTAACGAGCTCTGGGGCCAACGTCCTGACTTTC. Protein: CASSLTSSGANVLTF.

The rearrangement links TRBV7-6 to TRBJ2-7; tentatively, D is TRBD1 or TRBD2 (5 bases each). The germline V gene encodes CDR1 SGHVS and CDR2 FNYEAQ. The ends were cut back, 11 bases at V and 2 bases at J, with 22 bases in the middle. This CDR3 is 15 amino acids long. CDR3 DNA: TGTGCCGCTATGGCGAGACGGGGACGGACCTACGAGCAGTACGTC. This codes for CAAMARRGRTYEQYV.

The chain combines TRBV5-1 with TRBJ2-3; D uncertain. This CDR3 contains 15 residues. Germline V gives CDR1 SGHRS, CDR2 YFSETQ. The ends were cut back, 5 bases at V and 6 bases at J, with 19 bases in the middle. CDR3 coding DNA: TGCGCCAGCAGGGGCTTAGTGGAGTTTGTGGATACGCAGTATTTT. Translated: CASRGLVEFVDTQYF.

The V call is TRBV29-1, the J call TRBJ2-5; 7 nucleotides line up with TRBD2. V was pared by 3 bases and J by 9 bases, with 10 bases of the junction left unmatched. The CDR3 contains 13 residues. The germline CDR1 and CDR2 sequences are SQVTM and ANQGSEA. CDR3 protein: CSVDAGERLSQYF. The CDR3 coding sequence is TGCAGCGTTGACGCGGGGGAGCGATTATCCCAGTACTTC.

This sequence joins TRBV12-3 or TRBV12-4 and TRBJ2-3; 11 bases agree with TRBD2. Trimming at V came to 4 bases and at J to 11 bases, leaving 2 bases not matched to a gene. The CDR3 extends over 12 amino acids. The DNA of the CDR3 is TGTGCCAGCAGTTGGGGACTAGCGGAGCAGTATTTT. This gives the protein CASSWGLAEQYF.